Listed below are T cell receptor beta chains from one sample, sequenced in a study of CD8+ T cells in alopecia areata. The table came from immunoSEQ multiplex PCR; TCRdb's copy has only in-frame clones and leaves some out. The sample holds approximately 180,000 clones, roughly 59% seen once. This specimen was CD4+ T cells sorted from blood, taken at week 0. The receptors come from a human donor with alopecia areata. Both conserved end residues are trimmed from each CDR3.

V	J	CDR3
TRBV11-3	TRBJ2-7	ASSLEGGQGYEQY
TRBV27	TRBJ2-6	ASSLEGAGANVLT
TRBV7-2	TRBJ2-3	ASSLAVTGIRTDTQY
TRBV5-1	TRBJ2-1	ASSLQGDEQF
TRBV30	TRBJ1-5	AWRGQGNQPQH
TRBV4-1	TRBJ1-6	ASRSTGKSPLH
TRBV5-6	TRBJ1-5	ASSRRGRGSNQPQH
TRBV7-2	TRBJ2-7	ASSLRSGDSYEQY
TRBV9	TRBJ1-2	ASSVGTDGYT
TRBV5-1	TRBJ2-7	ASSPGASSYEQY
TRBV2	TRBJ1-5	ASSEQGGNQPQH
TRBV29-1	TRBJ1-1	SVERQNTEAF
TRBV7-8	TRBJ2-1	ASSLIGESSYNEQF
TRBV14	TRBJ2-1	ASSQVKILMGAYNEQF
TRBV11-2	TRBJ2-5	ASSLGGGPTETQY
TRBV27	TRBJ1-6	ASSLDGTVSPLH
TRBV2	TRBJ2-7	ASRAGSFKEQY
TRBV29-1	TRBJ2-2	SVNRGNTGELF
TRBV29-1	TRBJ1-2	SAAGGSGDGGYT
TRBV5-1	TRBJ1-1	ASSLSRGVPMNTEAF
TRBV5-6	TRBJ2-5	ASSGQRTGHQETQY
TRBV29-1	TRBJ2-5	SVADRGLETQY
TRBV2	TRBJ2-5	ASSVLGGSETQY
TRBV30	TRBJ1-2	AWSAVYGYT
TRBV5-1	TRBJ2-7	ASSPRQVTYEQY
TRBV18	TRBJ2-7	ASSQTADPSYEQY
TRBV4-2	TRBJ1-1	ASSQGRGAVTEAF
TRBV11-2	TRBJ2-1	ARGVHLEQF
TRBV18	TRBJ1-1	ASSSDPAAEAF
TRBV25-1	TRBJ1-1	ASRGQGGNTEAF
TRBV30	TRBJ1-2	AWSVRTDYGYT
TRBV9	TRBJ2-2	ASSVVGNTGELF
TRBV29-1	TRBJ2-2	SVSTGATGELF
TRBV5-1	TRBJ2-1	ASSRELNEQF
TRBV29-1	TRBJ1-4	SVGQGEEKLF
TRBV9	TRBJ1-1	ASSVAGVFPITEAF
TRBV2	TRBJ2-2	ASSEKQTTGELF
TRBV27	TRBJ2-3	ASRGYSTDTQY
TRBV7-9	TRBJ2-1	ASSPLGQGLNEQF
TRBV29-1	TRBJ1-2	STLEGVYGYT
TRBV30	TRBJ1-2	ARDSLRAPLSNYGYT
TRBV7-3	TRBJ2-3	ASSLAGAHTDTQY
TRBV5-1	TRBJ2-7	ASSGGWGQGTYEQY
TRBV6-1	TRBJ1-1	ASRDRAFTEAF
TRBV27	TRBJ2-1	ATQIAGSSYNEQF
TRBV25-1	TRBJ1-2	ASSKGRDRGRDGYT
TRBV2	TRBJ2-1	ASSASLAGGNNEQF
TRBV19	TRBJ1-5	AAADGEQPQH
TRBV29-1	TRBJ2-1	SVESGNNEQF
TRBV6-6	TRBJ1-2	ASSYSPAGNYGYT
TRBV7-2	TRBJ2-1	ASSLVPQGALMTEQF
TRBV29-1	TRBJ2-7	SVRPLTSYEQY
TRBV4-3	TRBJ2-7	ASSPHRGWSYEQY
TRBV9	TRBJ2-5	ASSVAPQETQY
TRBV30	TRBJ1-5	AWSVRRDRGLVRHSNQPQH